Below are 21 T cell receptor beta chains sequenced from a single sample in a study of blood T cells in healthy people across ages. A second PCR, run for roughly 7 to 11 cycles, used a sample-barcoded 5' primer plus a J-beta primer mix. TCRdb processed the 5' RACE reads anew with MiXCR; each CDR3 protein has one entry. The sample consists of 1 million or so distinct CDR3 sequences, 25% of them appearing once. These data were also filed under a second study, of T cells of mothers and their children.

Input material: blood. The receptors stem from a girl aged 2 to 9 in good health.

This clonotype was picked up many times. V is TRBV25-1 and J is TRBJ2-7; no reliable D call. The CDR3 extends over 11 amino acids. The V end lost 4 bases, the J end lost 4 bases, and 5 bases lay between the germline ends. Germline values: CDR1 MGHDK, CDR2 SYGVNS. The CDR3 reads CASSGPYEQYF. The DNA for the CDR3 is TGTGCCAGCAGTGGCCCATACGAGCAGTACTTC.

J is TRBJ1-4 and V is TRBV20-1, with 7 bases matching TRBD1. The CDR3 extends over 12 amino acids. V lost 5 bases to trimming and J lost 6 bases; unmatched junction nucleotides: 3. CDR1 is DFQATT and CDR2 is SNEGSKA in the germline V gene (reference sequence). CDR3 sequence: CSADREDEKLFF. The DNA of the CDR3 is TGCAGTGCTGACAGGGAGGATGAAAAACTGTTTTTT.

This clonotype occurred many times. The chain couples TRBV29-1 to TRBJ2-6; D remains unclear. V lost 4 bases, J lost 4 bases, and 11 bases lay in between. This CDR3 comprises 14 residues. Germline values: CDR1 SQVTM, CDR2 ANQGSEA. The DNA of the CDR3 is TGCAGCGTTGTAGGCCAGTCCGGGGCCAACGTCCTGACTTTC. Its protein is CSVVGQSGANVLTF.

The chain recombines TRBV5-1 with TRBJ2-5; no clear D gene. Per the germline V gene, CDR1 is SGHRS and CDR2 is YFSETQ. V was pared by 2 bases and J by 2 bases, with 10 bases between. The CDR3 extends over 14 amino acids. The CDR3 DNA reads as TGCGCCAGCAGCTTTTACCAGCGTCAAGAGACCCAGTACTTC. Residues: CASSFYQRQETQYF. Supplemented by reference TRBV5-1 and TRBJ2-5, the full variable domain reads KAGVTQTPRYLIKTRGQQVTLSCSPISGHRSVSWYQQTPGQGLQFLFEYFSETQRNKGNFPGRFSGRQFSNSRSEMNVSTLELGDSALYLCASSFYQRQETQYFGPGTRLLVL.

CDR3 sequence: CASSEDLRDRGYSGANVLTF. The CDR3 nucleotides read TGCGCCAGCAGCGAGGACCTCCGGGACAGGGGATACTCTGGGGCCAACGTCCTGACTTTC. The V and J genes are TRBV5-1 and TRBJ2-6; TRBD1 matches 10 bases. The CDR3 extends over 20 amino acids. V was clipped by 4 bases and J by 0 bases; unmatched bases: 13. CDR1 and CDR2 from the germline V gene are SGHRS and YFSETQ. The whole variable domain, filled in from reference TRBV5-1 and TRBJ2-6, reads KAGVTQTPRYLIKTRGQQVTLSCSPISGHRSVSWYQQTPGQGLQFLFEYFSETQRNKGNFPGRFSGRQFSNSRSEMNVSTLELGDSALYLCASSEDLRDRGYSGANVLTFGAGSRLTVL.

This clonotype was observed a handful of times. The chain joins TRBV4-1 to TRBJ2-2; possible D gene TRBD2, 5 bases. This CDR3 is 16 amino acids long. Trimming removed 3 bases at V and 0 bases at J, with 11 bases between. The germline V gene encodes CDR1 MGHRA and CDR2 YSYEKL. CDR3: CASSQTDSANTGELFF. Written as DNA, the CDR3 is TGCGCCAGCAGCCAGACGGACTCCGCGAACACCGGGGAGCTGTTTTTT.

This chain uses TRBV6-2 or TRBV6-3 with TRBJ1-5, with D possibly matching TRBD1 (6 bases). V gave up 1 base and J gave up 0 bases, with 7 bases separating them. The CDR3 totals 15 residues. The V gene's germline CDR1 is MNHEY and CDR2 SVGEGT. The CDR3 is CASSYLGASNQPQHF. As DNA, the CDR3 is TGTGCCAGCAGTTACTTGGGGGCTAGCAATCAGCCCCAGCATTTT.

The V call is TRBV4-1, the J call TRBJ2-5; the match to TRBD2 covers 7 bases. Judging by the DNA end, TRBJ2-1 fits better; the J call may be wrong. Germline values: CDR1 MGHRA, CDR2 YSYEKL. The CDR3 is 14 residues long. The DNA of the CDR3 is TGCGCCAGCAGCCAAGATCCGGGGAGGGATGAGCAGTTCTTC. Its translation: CASSQDPGRDEQFF.

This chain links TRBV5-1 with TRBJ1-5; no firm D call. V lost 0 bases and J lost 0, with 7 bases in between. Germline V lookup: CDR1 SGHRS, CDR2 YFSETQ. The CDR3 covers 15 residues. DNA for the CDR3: TGCGCCAGCAGCTTGGAAGGCGTTAGCAATCAGCCCCAGCATTTT. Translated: CASSLEGVSNQPQHF.

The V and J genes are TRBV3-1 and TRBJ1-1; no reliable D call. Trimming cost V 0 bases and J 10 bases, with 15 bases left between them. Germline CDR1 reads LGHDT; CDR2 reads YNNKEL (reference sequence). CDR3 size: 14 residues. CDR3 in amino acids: CASSQEFGLNPAFF. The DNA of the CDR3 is TGTGCCAGCAGCCAAGAATTTGGGCTTAATCCAGCTTTCTTT.

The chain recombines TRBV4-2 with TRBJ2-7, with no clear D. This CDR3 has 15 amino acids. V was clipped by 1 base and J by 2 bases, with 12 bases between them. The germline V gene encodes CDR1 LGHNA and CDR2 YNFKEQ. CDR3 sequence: CASSQGGPAPYEQYF. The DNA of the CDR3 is TGTGCCAGCAGCCAAGGTGGGCCGGCTCCCTACGAGCAGTACTTC.

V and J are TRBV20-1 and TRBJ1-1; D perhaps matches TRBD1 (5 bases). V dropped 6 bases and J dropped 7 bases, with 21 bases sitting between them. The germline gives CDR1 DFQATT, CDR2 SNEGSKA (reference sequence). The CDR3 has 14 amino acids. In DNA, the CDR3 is TGCAGTGCAGAAAACTCCCAGGGAGTCAGTGAAGCTTTCTTT. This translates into CSAENSQGVSEAFF.

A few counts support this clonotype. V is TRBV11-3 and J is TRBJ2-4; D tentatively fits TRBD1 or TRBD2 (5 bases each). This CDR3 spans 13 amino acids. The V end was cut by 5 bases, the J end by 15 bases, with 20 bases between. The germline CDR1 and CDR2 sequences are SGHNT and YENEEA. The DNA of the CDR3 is TGTGCCAGCAGCCTAACCGGGACCCCCCTTTTGTACTTC. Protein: CASSLTGTPLLYF.

The CDR3 DNA sequence: TGTGCCAGCCCCCGAAGGGGGAGGTACAATGAGCAGTTCTTC. Translating gives CASPRRGRYNEQFF. The gene calls are TRBV28 and TRBJ2-1; D tentatively fits TRBD1 or TRBD2 (6 bases each). CDR3 length: 14 amino acids. Germline CDR1 is MDHEN and CDR2 is SYDVKM. The V and J ends lost 8 bases and 4 bases respectively, with 15 bases between them.

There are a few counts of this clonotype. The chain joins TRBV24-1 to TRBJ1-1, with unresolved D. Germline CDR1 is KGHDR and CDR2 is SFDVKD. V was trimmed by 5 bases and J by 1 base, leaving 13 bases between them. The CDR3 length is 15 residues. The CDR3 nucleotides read TGTGCCACCAGTGGGTTGCGGGGTAAGAACACTGAAGCTTTCTTT. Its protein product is CATSGLRGKNTEAFF.

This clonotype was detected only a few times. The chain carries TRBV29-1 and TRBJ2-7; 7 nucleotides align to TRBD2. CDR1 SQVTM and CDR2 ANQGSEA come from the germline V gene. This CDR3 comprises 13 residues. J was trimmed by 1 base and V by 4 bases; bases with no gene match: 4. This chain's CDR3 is CSVVLAASYEQYF. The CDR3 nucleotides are TGCAGCGTTGTGCTAGCGGCTTCCTACGAGCAGTACTTC.

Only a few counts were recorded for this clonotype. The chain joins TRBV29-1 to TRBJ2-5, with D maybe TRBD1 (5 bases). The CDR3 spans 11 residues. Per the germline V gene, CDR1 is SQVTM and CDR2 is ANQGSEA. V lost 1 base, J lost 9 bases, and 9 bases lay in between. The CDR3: CSVEVGDPQYF. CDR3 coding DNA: TGCAGCGTTGAAGTAGGGGATCCCCAGTACTTC.

For the CDR3, the DNA is TGCGCCAGCAGCTTGAGGTGGGAATCCTACGAGCAGTACTTC. It is translated as CASSLRWESYEQYF. J is TRBJ2-1 and V is TRBV5-1; D is uncertain. The J call may not be correct, given that the DNA end is closer to TRBJ2-7. Germline assignment: CDR1 SGHRS and CDR2 YFSETQ. The CDR3 has 14 residues.

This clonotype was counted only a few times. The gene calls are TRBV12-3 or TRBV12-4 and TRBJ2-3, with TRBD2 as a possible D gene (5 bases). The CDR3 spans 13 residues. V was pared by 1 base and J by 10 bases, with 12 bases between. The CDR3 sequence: CASSLGELVAQYF. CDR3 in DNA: TGTGCCAGCAGTTTAGGGGAGCTCGTGGCGCAGTATTTT.

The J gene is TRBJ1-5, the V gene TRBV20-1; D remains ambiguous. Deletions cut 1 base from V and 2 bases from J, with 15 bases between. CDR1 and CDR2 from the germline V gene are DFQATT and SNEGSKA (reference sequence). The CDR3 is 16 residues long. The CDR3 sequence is CSARASPNQGNQPQHF. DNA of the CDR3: TGCAGTGCTAGAGCTTCGCCGAATCAGGGCAATCAGCCCCAGCATTTT.

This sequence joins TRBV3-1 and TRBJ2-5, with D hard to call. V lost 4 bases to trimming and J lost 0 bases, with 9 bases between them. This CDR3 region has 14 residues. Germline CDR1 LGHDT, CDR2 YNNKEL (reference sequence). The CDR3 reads CASSRSGYQETQYF. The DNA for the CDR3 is TGTGCCAGCAGCCGAAGTGGGTACCAAGAGACCCAGTACTTC.